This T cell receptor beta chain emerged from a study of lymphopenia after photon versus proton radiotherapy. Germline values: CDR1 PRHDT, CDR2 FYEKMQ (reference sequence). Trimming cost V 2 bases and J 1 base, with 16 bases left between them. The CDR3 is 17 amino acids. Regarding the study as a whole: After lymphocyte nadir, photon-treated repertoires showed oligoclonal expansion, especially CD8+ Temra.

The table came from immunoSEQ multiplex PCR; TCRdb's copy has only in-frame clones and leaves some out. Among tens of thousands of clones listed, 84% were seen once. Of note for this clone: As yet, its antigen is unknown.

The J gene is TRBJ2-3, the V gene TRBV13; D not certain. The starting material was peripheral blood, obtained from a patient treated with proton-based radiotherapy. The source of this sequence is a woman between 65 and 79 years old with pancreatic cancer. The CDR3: CASSLTLPGEGTDTQYF. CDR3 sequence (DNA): TGTGCCAGCAGCTTAACATTACCGGGCGAAGGCACAGATACGCAGTATTTT.